These 26 T cell receptor beta chains were all obtained from the same sample, sequenced in a study of Ad26.COV2.S vaccination and SARS-CoV-2 variants. Using immunoSEQ multiplex PCR, the repertoire was profiled, and TCRdb retains in-frame clones only, with some absent. Of more than 350,000 clones detected, 75% to 95% appear once; the ten largest clones hold 12%. Indicated treatment: 15 to 20 received Ad26.COV2.S at low or high dose, single or two shots; 5 received placebo; per-sample allocation not given. The study sampled participants on day 63 after the first vaccine or placebo injection. The sample was peripheral blood, taken in a trial of Ad26.COV2.S vaccine versus placebo. Every receptor here comes from a person aged 18-60 years who received the Ad26.COV2.S COVID-19 vaccine or a placebo.

This chain connects TRBV4-2 to TRBJ1-5; D is ambiguous. CDR1 LGHNA and CDR2 YNFKEQ come from the germline V gene. This CDR3 region has 14 residues. Trimming stripped 0 bases from V and 9 bases from J, with 12 bases between. Here the CDR3 DNA reads TGTGCCAGCAGCCAAGACCGAGGTGATGGGCCCCAGCATTTT. Translation: CASSQDRGDGPQHF.

The chain has TRBV7-6 and TRBJ2-1, with TRBD2 identical over 10 bases. There are 14 residues in the CDR3. Germline V gene data show CDR1 as SGHVS and CDR2 as FNYEAQ. The trim removed 2 bases at V and 8 bases at J, leaving 3 bases unmatched. CDR3 nucleotide sequence: TGTGCCAGCAGCTTAAGCGGGAGGGCCGATGAGCAGTTCTTC. It specifies CASSLSGRADEQFF. Supplemented by reference TRBV7-6 and TRBJ2-1, the full variable domain reads GAGVSQSPRYKVTKRGQDVALRCDPISGHVSLYWYRQALGQGPEFLTYFNYEAQQDKSGLPNDRFSAERPEGSISTLTIQRTEQRDSAMYRCASSLSGRADEQFFGPGTRLTVL.

This chain connects TRBV27 to TRBJ2-7; 7 bases line up with TRBD1. The germline CDR1 and CDR2 sequences are MNHEY and SMNVEV (reference sequence). The V segment lost 8 bases and the J segment 2 bases; nucleotides outside the gene matches: 12. This CDR3 is 15 amino acids long. The CDR3 DNA reads TGTGCCAGCCAGGTTGTAGGGGGCCCCCCCTACGAGCAGTACTTC. Its translation is CASQVVGGPPYEQYF.

The gene calls are TRBV29-1 and TRBJ2-5; 9 bases map to TRBD2. Germline V gives CDR1 SQVTM, CDR2 ANQGSEA. With V trimmed by 6 bases and J by 4 bases, 12 bases remained unmatched. The CDR3 has 15 amino acids. CDR3 loop: CSVELRREGSETQYF. The CDR3 nucleotides read TGCAGCGTAGAATTACGGCGGGAGGGTTCAGAGACCCAGTACTTC.

J is TRBJ2-7 and V is TRBV6-2 or TRBV6-3; TRBD2 matches 13 bases. The CDR3 has 15 residues. Looked up from germline, CDR1 is MNHEY and CDR2 is SVGEGT. The trim removed 5 bases at V and 2 bases at J, leaving 3 bases unmatched. CDR3 loop: CASSPGTSGTYEQYF. The CDR3, as DNA: TGTGCCAGCAGTCCCGGGACTAGCGGGACCTACGAGCAGTACTTC.

V is TRBV3-1 (or the pseudogene TRBV3-2) and J is TRBJ2-1, with D perhaps TRBD1 (6 bases). CDR3 length equals 13 residues. CDR1 and CDR2 (germline): LGHDT, YNNKEL (reference sequence). The V end was cut by 8 bases, the J end by 7 bases, with 15 bases between. The CDR3 nucleotides are TGTGCCAGCGTTGGATGGGGGCAGAATGAGCAGTTCTTC. As protein: CASVGWGQNEQFF.

The chain has TRBV11-2 and TRBJ2-1, with D maybe TRBD2 (5 bases). The CDR3 loop spans 18 amino acids. The V gene's germline CDR1 is SGHAT and CDR2 FQNNGV. Trimming stripped 0 bases from V and 0 bases from J, with 15 bases between. The CDR3 is CASSLDRAVGSSYNEQFF. The CDR3 coding sequence is TGTGCCAGCAGCTTAGACCGAGCGGTGGGGAGCTCCTACAATGAGCAGTTCTTC.

V usage is TRBV7-3 and J usage is TRBJ2-1; D is tentatively TRBD1 or TRBD2 (5 bases each). The CDR3 is made up of 13 amino acids. V gave up 5 bases and J gave up 4 bases, with 9 bases separating them. The germline CDR1 and CDR2 sequences are SGHTA and FQGTGA. CDR3 in DNA: TGTGCCAGCAGCCAGGGACCTTACAATGAGCAGTTCTTC. Translating gives CASSQGPYNEQFF.

For this clone: Other DNA sequences within the sample encode an identical CDR3. V gene TRBV14 combines with J gene TRBJ1-1, with D unclear. The CDR3 covers 13 residues. The germline V gene has CDR1 SGHDN and CDR2 FVKESK. The V and J ends lost 4 bases and 2 bases respectively, with 8 bases between them. The CDR3 sequence is CASSRGLNTEAFF. For the CDR3, the DNA is TGTGCCAGCAGCCGCGGACTTAACACTGAAGCTTTCTTT.

The chain carries TRBV7-2 and TRBJ2-6; tentative D call: TRBD2 (5 bases). Germline V lookup: CDR1 SGHTA, CDR2 FQGNSA. This CDR3 spans 15 amino acids. Trimming shortened V by 5 bases and J by 2 bases, and 10 bases separated the two germline ends. The CDR3 nucleotides read TGTGCCAGCAGCCCCTTCGGGGCTGGGGCCAACGTCCTGACTTTC. Translated: CASSPFGAGANVLTF.

This clone was picked up one time. The chain employs TRBV4-3 and TRBJ2-3; 7 bases agree with TRBD2. Germline CDR1 is LGHNA and CDR2 is YSLEER. The CDR3 has 17 amino acids. V lost 0 bases, J lost 0 bases, and 6 bases stayed unmatched. CDR3 coding DNA: TGCGCCAGCAGCCAAGATCGTCCAGCGGGAAGCACAGATACGCAGTATTTT. Its translation: CASSQDRPAGSTDTQYF.

The chain carries TRBV18 and TRBJ1-1, with a weak D call TRBD1 (6 bases). The CDR3 spans 14 residues. The V end was cut by 3 bases, the J end by 4 bases, with 12 bases between. Germline V gives CDR1 KGHSH, CDR2 LQKENI. CDR3 amino acids: CASSPTGGGTEAFF. The CDR3 nucleotides are TGTGCCAGCTCACCCACAGGAGGGGGCACTGAAGCTTTCTTT.

The V call is TRBV14, the J call TRBJ2-5; D not resolved. V was shortened by 5 bases and J by 5 bases, with 9 bases between the two germline ends. Germline V gives CDR1 SGHDN, CDR2 FVKESK. The CDR3 has 12 residues. For the CDR3, the DNA is TGTGCCAGCAGCTCACACCGGGAGACCCAGTACTTC. Its translation is CASSSHRETQYF.

V is TRBV5-4 and J is TRBJ2-1; 8 bases fit TRBD2. The CDR3 is 16 residues long. V was clipped by 3 bases and J by 7 bases; unmatched bases: 12. CDR1 and CDR2 (germline): SGHNT, YYREEE (reference sequence). The CDR3 loop reads CASSSPGLALGNEQFF. CDR3 sequence (DNA): TGTGCCAGCAGCTCCCCCGGACTAGCCTTGGGAAATGAGCAGTTCTTC.

The J gene is TRBJ1-4, the V gene TRBV7-5; the tabulated D call, TRBD1, remains unverified against the DNA. TRBV7-5 is a recognized pseudogene. This CDR3 has 16 residues. CDR3 nucleotides: TGTGTCAGAAGCTTAGGGTACGACACCTCTAATGAAAAACTGTTTTTT. Its translation: CVRSLGYDTSNEKLFF.

The J gene is TRBJ2-3, the V gene TRBV6-2 or TRBV6-3, with 9 positions matching TRBD2. The CDR3 loop spans 16 amino acids. Unmatched junction bases numbered 9, after V lost 6 bases and J lost 2 bases. Germline V CDR1 and CDR2: MNHEY, SVGEGT. The CDR3 nucleotides read TGTGCCAGCAGCCCTGCCCCTAGCGGGACCACAGATACGCAGTATTTT. Translation: CASSPAPSGTTDTQYF.

The chain has TRBV11-2 and TRBJ1-3; D may be TRBD1 (6 bases). This CDR3 has 17 amino acids. The germline V gene encodes CDR1 SGHAT and CDR2 FQNNGV. Trimming shortened V by 5 bases and J by 3 bases, and 20 bases separated the two germline ends. Written as DNA, the CDR3 is TGTGCCAGCAGCCAATTCACCGGGGGCTGGGGTGGAAACACCATATATTTT. This encodes CASSQFTGGWGGNTIYF. The full variable domain, its missing parts supplied by reference TRBV11-2 and TRBJ1-3, is EAGVAQSPRYKIIEKRQSVAFWCNPISGHATLYWYQQILGQGPKLLIQFQNNGVVDDSQLPKDRFSAERLKGVDSTLKIQPAKLEDSAVYLCASSQFTGGWGGNTIYFGEGSWLTVV.

The chain carries TRBV28 and TRBJ1-6; D ambiguous. This CDR3 comprises 13 residues. The germline gives CDR1 MDHEN, CDR2 SYDVKM. V shed 7 bases and J shed 6 bases, with 10 bases lying between them. The CDR3 coding sequence is TGTGCCAGCATGCGGGCCCTTAATTCACCCCTCCACTTT. This encodes CASMRALNSPLHF.

V and J are TRBV30 and TRBJ2-1; D ambiguous. CDR3 length equals 15 residues. Germline assignment: CDR1 GTSNPN and CDR2 SVGIG (reference sequence). V lost 3 bases and J lost 0, with 12 bases in between. As DNA, the CDR3 is TGTGCCTGGAGGGCTGACGGGCCCTCCTACAATGAGCAGTTCTTC. Its protein is CAWRADGPSYNEQFF. Together with reference TRBV30 and TRBJ2-1, the CDR3 gives the full variable domain: SQTIHQWPATLVQPVGSPLSLECTVEGTSNPNLYWYRQAAGRGLQLLFYSVGIGQISSEVPQNLSASRPQDRQFILSSKKLLLSDSGFYLCAWRADGPSYNEQFFGPGTRLTVL.

The rearrangement joins TRBV5-4 to TRBJ1-5, with D perhaps matching TRBD1 (5 bases). Germline values: CDR1 SGHNT, CDR2 YYREEE (reference sequence). The CDR3 is 14 residues long. Trimming left V 0 bases short and J 6 bases short, with 10 bases between. CDR3 sequence: CASSLAGVGQPQHF. As DNA, the CDR3 is TGTGCCAGCAGCTTGGCGGGGGTGGGTCAGCCCCAGCATTTT.

The chain is built from TRBV4-2 and TRBJ1-3; D not certain. The CDR3 is 17 amino acids. The germline V gene encodes CDR1 LGHNA and CDR2 YNFKEQ. V was clipped by 1 base and J by 2 bases, with 15 bases between them. The CDR3, as DNA: TGTGCCAGCAGCCAAGTCCAAGGCCCCCGCCCTGGAAACACCATATATTTT. It translates to CASSQVQGPRPGNTIYF.

This chain links TRBV6-2 or TRBV6-3 with TRBJ2-7; no reliable D call. V was clipped by 5 bases and J by 3 bases, with 5 bases between them. Per the germline V gene, CDR1 is MNHEY and CDR2 is SVGEGT. CDR3 size: 11 residues. CDR3 protein: CASSHHYEQYF. CDR3 in DNA: TGTGCCAGCAGTCATCACTACGAGCAGTACTTC.

In its sample, this clone was seen a few times. V usage is TRBV5-6 and J usage is TRBJ1-2; 7 bases are shared with TRBD1. The CDR3 has 15 amino acids. V was clipped by 4 bases and J by 2 bases; unmatched bases: 8. Germline V CDR1 and CDR2: SGHDT, YYEEEE. The CDR3 DNA reads TGTGCCAGCAGCCTCTTGGACAGGCCAAACTATGGCTACACCTTC. Translated, it gives CASSLLDRPNYGYTF.

This clone was seen a single time. The chain is built from TRBV18 and TRBJ2-3; D gene unclear. The length of the CDR3 is 13 residues. The germline V gene has CDR1 KGHSH and CDR2 LQKENI. Trimming shortened V by 6 bases and J by 5 bases, and 12 bases separated the two germline ends. In nucleotides, the CDR3 is TGTGCCAGCTCGGCTTTTTCAGGAGATACGCAGTATTTT. The encoded protein is CASSAFSGDTQYF.

V gene TRBV18 combines with J gene TRBJ2-1; no definite D call. CDR3 length equals 15 residues. The germline gives CDR1 KGHSH, CDR2 LQKENI. With 0 bases removed from V and 10 bases from J, the gap between germline ends came to 16 bases. The CDR3 here is CASSPPSSAVEEQFF. CDR3 bases: TGTGCCAGCTCACCACCGTCAAGCGCGGTTGAAGAGCAGTTCTTC.

V is TRBV5-6 and J is TRBJ2-5, with a weak D call TRBD2 (5 bases). The ends were cut back, 4 bases at V and 10 bases at J, with 23 bases in the middle. CDR3 length equals 15 residues. The germline CDR1 and CDR2 sequences are SGHDT and YYEEEE. DNA of the CDR3: TGTGCCAGCAGCGTATGGACGGCCCGGGGTGGGGTCCAGTACTTC. Translated: CASSVWTARGGVQYF.